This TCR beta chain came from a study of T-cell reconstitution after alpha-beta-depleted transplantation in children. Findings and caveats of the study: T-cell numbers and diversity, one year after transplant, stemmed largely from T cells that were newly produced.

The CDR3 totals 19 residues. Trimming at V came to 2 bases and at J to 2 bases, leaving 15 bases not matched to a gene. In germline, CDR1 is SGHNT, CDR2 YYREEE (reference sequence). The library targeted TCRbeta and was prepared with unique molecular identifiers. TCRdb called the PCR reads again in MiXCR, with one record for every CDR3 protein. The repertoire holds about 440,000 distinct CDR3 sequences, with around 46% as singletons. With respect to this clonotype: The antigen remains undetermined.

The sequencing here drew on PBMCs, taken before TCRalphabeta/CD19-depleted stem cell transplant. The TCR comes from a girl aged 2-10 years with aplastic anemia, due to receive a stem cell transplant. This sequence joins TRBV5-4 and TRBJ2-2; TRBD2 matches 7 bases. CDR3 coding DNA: TGTGCCAGCAGCTTAGACGGGGGGACCGACGGTTCAAACACCGGGGAGCTGTTTTTT. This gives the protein CASSLDGGTDGSNTGELFF. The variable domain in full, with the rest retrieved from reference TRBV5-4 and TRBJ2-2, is ETGVTQSPTHLIKTRGQQVTLRCSSQSGHNTVSWYQQALGQGPQFIFQYYREEENGRGNFPPRFSGLQFPNYSSELNVNALELDDSALYLCASSLDGGTDGSNTGELFFGEGSRLTVL.